Listed here is a single T cell receptor (beta chain). As handled by the study authors: Estimation of nucleated cell counts relied on the amplification of reference gene primers. Measured with immunoSEQ multiplex PCR; TCRdb has only the in-frame clones, and not every one. The V and J calls and clone size were taken over from that table, and D and trimming were inferred from the DNA. The profile covers under 130,000 clones, with 70% to 80% appearing a single time and more than 20% taken by the ten largest. This entry is derived from a study of blood T cell repertoires in COVID-19. This CDR3 comprises 15 residues. Trimming took off 8 bases at V and 8 bases at J, with 21 bases between the two ends. Germline lookup yields CDR1 MNHEY and CDR2 SMNVEV (reference sequence).

This clonotype was obtained from a man in his 70s with active or convalescent COVID-19. The sample comprised peripheral blood. V and J are TRBV27 and TRBJ2-2; the D gene is possibly TRBD1 (6 bases). CDR3 protein: CASRPGASWGGELFF. CDR3 nucleotide sequence: TGTGCCAGCCGACCAGGGGCGTCATGGGGTGGGGAGCTGTTTTTT.